This TCR beta chain derives from a study of CD8 T cells in ankylosing spondylitis. Study findings and constraints: One TCR beta motif, made up of about 8 highly homologous variants, appeared characteristic of ankylosing spondylitis blood. Peripheral blood held disease-linked clones only at relatively low frequency, and these were CD8+. As reported, disease-linked clones showed significant enrichment in matched ankylosing spondylitis synovial fluid.

In the case of this clonotype: Its matching antigen is unknown. A junction boundary mismatches the germline segment, possibly from a read error.

The CDR3 totals 15 residues. The germline V gene has CDR1 MNHEY and CDR2 SVGEGT. TCRdb fed the 5' RACE reads into MiXCR, producing one record per CDR3 protein. The sample gives 160,000 or so distinct CDR3 sequences, 9.8% of which show up once; approximately 16% is in the top ten. This clonotype was obtained from a female donor with ankylosing spondylitis or in good health (not recorded which). The sequenced sample consisted of blood, either unsorted or a sorted T cell fraction (not recorded which). This chain connects TRBV6-2 or TRBV6-3 to TRBJ2-7; 8 positions match TRBD1. CDR3 loop: CARSYTGQGSYEQYF. The CDR3 bases are TGTGCCAGAAGTTACACCGGACAGGGCTCCTACGAGCAGTACTTC.